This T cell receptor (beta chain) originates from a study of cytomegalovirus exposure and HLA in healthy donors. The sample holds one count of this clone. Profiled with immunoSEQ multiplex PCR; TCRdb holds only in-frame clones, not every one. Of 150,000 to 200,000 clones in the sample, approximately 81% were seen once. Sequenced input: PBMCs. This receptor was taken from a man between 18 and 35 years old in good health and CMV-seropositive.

The CDR3 sequence is CASSPSDRARVSGANVLTF. In DNA form, the CDR3 reads TGTGCCAGCAGTCCTTCGGACAGGGCGAGGGTCTCTGGGGCCAACGTCCTGACTTTC. V gene TRBV28 combines with J gene TRBJ2-6, with 8 bases that match TRBD1. The CDR3 contains 19 residues. After removal of 5 bases from V and 0 bases from J, the junction contained 12 bases not matched to a gene. Germline CDR1 reads MDHEN; CDR2 reads SYDVKM.